These 10 T cell receptor beta chains were sequenced from one sample in a study of vaccination effects on CD4 cells after COVID-19. Scientists isolated CD4+ T cells after a roughly ten-day culture period ended. Either the BNT162b2 or mRNA-1273 vaccine was given to participants in two doses. No cognate antigen is known for these TCRs. Using immunoSEQ multiplex PCR, the repertoire was profiled, and TCRdb retains in-frame clones only, with some absent. The table includes about 40,000 clones, about 70% detected once. Sequenced here: CD4+ T cells from PBMCs cultured without peptide, sampled after COVID-19 vaccination. The receptors were gathered from a human donor who received a COVID-19 vaccine.

The chain employs TRBV21-1 and TRBJ1-1. TRBV21-1 is deemed a pseudogene. CDR3 length: 14 amino acids. The CDR3 sequence is CASSKILVSTEAFF. The CDR3 coding sequence is TGTGCCAGCAGCAAAATACTGGTGAGCACTGAAGCTTTCTTT.

This clone occurred a few times. The gene calls are TRBV14 and TRBJ2-2; 9 bases agree with TRBD1. Germline assignment: CDR1 SGHDN and CDR2 FVKESK. CDR3 length: 16 amino acids. Unmatched junction bases numbered 9, after V lost 3 bases and J lost 7 bases. The CDR3 is CASSQFTGGAGGELFF. The CDR3 nucleotides read TGTGCCAGCAGCCAGTTTACAGGGGGCGCAGGCGGGGAGCTGTTTTTT.

The chain links TRBV5-1 to TRBJ1-1, with TRBD1 as a possible D gene (5 bases). The germline CDR1 and CDR2 sequences are SGHRS and YFSETQ. CDR3 length: 11 amino acids. The V gene lost 0 bases and the J gene lost 8 bases, with 5 bases spanning the gap. The DNA of the CDR3 is TGCGCCAGCAGCTTGGGGACAGAAGCTTTCTTT. Translated, it gives CASSLGTEAFF.

CDR3 bases: TGCGCCAGCAGCCGTACTCTATCTGGAAACACCATATATTTT. Amino acids: CASSRTLSGNTIYF. The chain carries TRBV5-1 and TRBJ1-3; D is unclear. Germline CDR1 SGHRS, CDR2 YFSETQ. V gave up 4 bases and J gave up 1 base, with 9 bases separating them. This CDR3 region has 14 residues.

The chain is built from TRBV7-9 and TRBJ1-1, with a possible D match to TRBD1 (6 bases). The germline V gene encodes CDR1 SEHNR and CDR2 FQNEAQ (reference sequence). The CDR3 is 16 amino acids. Trimming removed 5 bases at V and 1 base at J, with 17 bases between. CDR3: CASSRGADGQNTEAFF. The CDR3 DNA reads as TGTGCCAGCAGCCGGGGGGCCGACGGACAGAACACTGAAGCTTTCTTT.

The J gene is TRBJ1-5, the V gene TRBV10-2, with D maybe TRBD1 (5 bases). The CDR3 spans 14 residues. Germline CDR1 WSHSY, CDR2 SAAADI. Between the trimmed V and J ends, which lost 4 bases and 0 bases, there was a span of 7 bases. The CDR3 reads CASSGGTSNQPQHF. The CDR3 coding sequence is TGCGCCAGCAGTGGAGGGACTAGCAATCAGCCCCAGCATTTT.

The chain employs TRBV25-1 and TRBJ1-4; 9 positions match TRBD1. In germline, CDR1 is MGHDK, CDR2 SYGVNS. The CDR3 is made up of 14 amino acids. Trimming took 3 bases from V and 5 from J; bases not matched to a gene: 1. The CDR3 coding sequence is TGTGCCAGCAGTGAGGGACAGGGAAATGAAAAACTGTTTTTT. It translates to CASSEGQGNEKLFF.

This sequence joins TRBV24-1 and TRBJ1-2, with D perhaps TRBD1 (5 bases). The V end lost 1 base, the J end lost 5 bases, and 13 bases lay between the germline ends. Germline V CDR1 and CDR2: KGHDR, SFDVKD. The CDR3 is 15 amino acids. In nucleotides, the CDR3 is TGTGCCACCAGTGATTTCACCGGGGGAGATTATGGCTACACCTTC. It translates to CATSDFTGGDYGYTF.

The chain links TRBV5-4 to TRBJ2-3; perhaps TRBD2 as D (5 bases). CDR3 length: 14 residues. The V gene lost 3 bases and the J gene lost 2 bases, with 10 bases spanning the gap. Germline CDR1 and CDR2: SGHNT and YYREEE (reference sequence). CDR3 bases: TGTGCCAGCAGCTCTAGGACTTACACAGATACGCAGTATTTT. Translation: CASSSRTYTDTQYF.

The chain is built from TRBV6-5 and TRBJ2-2, with D tentatively TRBD1 or TRBD2 (6 bases each). Trimming took 2 bases from V and 4 from J, leaving 14 bases between them. CDR3 length: 16 residues. CDR1 and CDR2 (germline): MNHEY, SVGAGI. The CDR3 here is CASSYKGGPSTGELFF. In DNA, the CDR3 is TGTGCCAGCAGTTACAAGGGGGGCCCCAGCACCGGGGAGCTGTTTTTT.